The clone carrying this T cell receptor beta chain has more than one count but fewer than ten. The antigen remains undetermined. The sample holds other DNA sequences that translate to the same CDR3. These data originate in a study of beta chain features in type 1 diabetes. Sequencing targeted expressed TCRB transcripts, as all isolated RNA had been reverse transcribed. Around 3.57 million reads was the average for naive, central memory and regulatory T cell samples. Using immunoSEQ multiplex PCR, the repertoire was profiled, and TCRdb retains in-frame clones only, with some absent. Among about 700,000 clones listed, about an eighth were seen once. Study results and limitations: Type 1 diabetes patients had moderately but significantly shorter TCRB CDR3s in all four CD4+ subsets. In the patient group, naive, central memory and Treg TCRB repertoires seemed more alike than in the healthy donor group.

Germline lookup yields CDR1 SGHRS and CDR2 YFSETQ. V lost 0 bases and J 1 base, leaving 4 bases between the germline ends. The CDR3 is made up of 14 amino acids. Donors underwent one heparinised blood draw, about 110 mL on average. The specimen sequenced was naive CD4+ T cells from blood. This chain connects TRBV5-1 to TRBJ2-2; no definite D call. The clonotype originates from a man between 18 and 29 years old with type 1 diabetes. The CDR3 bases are TGCGCCAGCAGCTTGGGGCGGAACACCGGGGAGCTGTTTTTT. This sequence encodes CASSLGRNTGELFF.